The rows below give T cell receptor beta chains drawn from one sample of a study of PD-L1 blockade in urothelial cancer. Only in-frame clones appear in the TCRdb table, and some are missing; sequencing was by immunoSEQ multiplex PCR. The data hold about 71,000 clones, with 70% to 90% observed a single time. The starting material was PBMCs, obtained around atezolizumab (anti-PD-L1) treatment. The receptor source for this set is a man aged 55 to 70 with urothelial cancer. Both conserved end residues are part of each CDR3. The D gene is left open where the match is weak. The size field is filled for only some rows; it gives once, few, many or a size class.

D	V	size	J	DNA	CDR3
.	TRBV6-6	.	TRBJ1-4	TGTGCCAGCAGTCCCGGGGGGGGGCAACTGTTTTTT	CASSPGGGQLFF
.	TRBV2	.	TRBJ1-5	TGTGCCAGCAGTGGGGAGGGTTCGGTTTCCAATCAGCCCCAGCATTTT	CASSGEGSVSNQPQHF
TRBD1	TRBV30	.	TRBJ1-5	TGTGCCTGGAGTGTGACAGGGTCAGGTCAGCCCCAGCATTTT	CAWSVTGSGQPQHF
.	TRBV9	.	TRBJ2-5	TGTGCCAGCACCGGACACCAGCAAGAGACCCAGTACTTC	CASTGHQQETQYF
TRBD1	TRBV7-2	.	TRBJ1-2	TGTGCCAGCATCCCCGGGAGGGGGCAGGGTGGCTACACCTTC	CASIPGRGQGGYTF
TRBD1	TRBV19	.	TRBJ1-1	TGTGCCAGTAGTATCGGGACAGGGAGAGACACTGAAGCTTTCTTT	CASSIGTGRDTEAFF
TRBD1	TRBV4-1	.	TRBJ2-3	TGCGCCAGCAGCCCAGACGGGACAGGGTTTTCAGATACGCAGTATTTT	CASSPDGTGFSDTQYF
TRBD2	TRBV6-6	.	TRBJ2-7	TGTGCCAGCAGTTACGGAGCGGGAGGGGGCGAGCAGTACTTC	CASSYGAGGGEQYF
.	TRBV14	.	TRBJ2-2	TGTGCCAGCGCGCGGAGCGTCTTATCCGGGGAGCTGTTTTTT	CASARSVLSGELFF
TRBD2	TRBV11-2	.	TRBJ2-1	TGTGCCAGCAGCTTAGTAGCGGGGGGATTAAATGAGCAGTTCTTC	CASSLVAGGLNEQFF
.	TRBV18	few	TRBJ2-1	TGTGCCAGCTCACCACGCGGAGAAGGAAGGGGCCACAATGAGCAGTTCTTC	CASSPRGEGRGHNEQFF
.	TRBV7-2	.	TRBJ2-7	TGTGCCAGCACCCGGCGGGGCCACTACGAGCAGTACTTC	CASTRRGHYEQYF
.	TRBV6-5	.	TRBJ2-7	TGTGCCAGCAGTTACGGCAGAAGTGTTTACTACGAGCAGTACTTC	CASSYGRSVYYEQYF
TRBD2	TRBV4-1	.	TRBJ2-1	TGCGCCAGCAGCCAAGGTGGGGCGGGGGGGCTCTATGAGCAGTTCTTC	CASSQGGAGGLYEQFF
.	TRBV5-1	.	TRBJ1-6	TGCGCCAGCAGAGAGCGGGTCAATAATTCACCCCTCCACTTT	CASRERVNNSPLHF
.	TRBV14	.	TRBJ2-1	TGTGCCAGCAGCCGGCGACAGGAGGAGAATGAGCAGTTCTTC	CASSRRQEENEQFF
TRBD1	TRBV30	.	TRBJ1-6	TGTGCCTGGAGAGAGACAGGGGGTCCGAGTTCACCCCTCCACTTT	CAWRETGGPSSPLHF
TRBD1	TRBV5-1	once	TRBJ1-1	TGCGCCAGCAGCGCGGGACAGGGGTTTGAAGCTTTCTTT	CASSAGQGFEAFF
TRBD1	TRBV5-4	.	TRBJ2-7	TGTGCCAGCAGCTTGGTTGGGACAGGGGCCAGCGAGCAGTACTTC	CASSLVGTGASEQYF
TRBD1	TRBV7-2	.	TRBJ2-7	TGTGCCAGCAGCGCGGACAGGGGGAGGACCTACGAGCAGTACTTC	CASSADRGRTYEQYF
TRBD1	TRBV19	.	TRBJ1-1	TGTGCCAGTAGGGACGACAGGGACACTGAAGCTTTCTTT	CASRDDRDTEAFF
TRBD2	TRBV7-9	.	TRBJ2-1	TGTGCCAGCAGCCGCCCGACTAGCGCGGACAATGAGCAGTTCTTC	CASSRPTSADNEQFF
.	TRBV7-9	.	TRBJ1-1	TGTGCCAGCAGCCGCCGGACTGAAGCTTTCTTT	CASSRRTEAFF
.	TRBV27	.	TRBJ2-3	TGTGCCAGCAGTCTCACCCGGACTAGCACAGATACGCAGTATTTT	CASSLTRTSTDTQYF
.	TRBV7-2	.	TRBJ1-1	TGTGCCAGCAGCCACCCCCCCGACAGAAACACTGAAGCTTTCTTT	CASSHPPDRNTEAFF